A selection of T cell receptor beta chains follows, all from one sample in a study of blood T cell repertoires in COVID-19. TCRdb's copy holds only in-frame clones and misses some; the assay was immunoSEQ multiplex PCR. The sample comprises hundreds of thousands of clones, about nine tenths of which are singletons, and about 3% rests with the top ten. Material for sequencing was PBMCs or T cells enriched from blood (not recorded which). The source of these receptors is a woman aged 45 to 65 who had recovered from COVID-19. The CDR3 runs from the conserved cysteine through the conserved F or W. D genes are given only for firm matches. Size tells how often a clone was seen (once, few, many) or the class of an expanded clone, and some rows leave it out.

clone size | J gene | V gene | D gene | CDR3 protein | CDR3 DNA
NA | TRBJ1-5 | TRBV11-1 | NA | CASSLDSSQPQHF | TGTGCCAGCAGCTTAGATTCGAGTCAGCCCCAGCATTTT
NA | TRBJ1-1 | TRBV10-3 | NA | CAISDQTRGQNEAFF | TGTGCCATCAGTGACCAAACTAGGGGACAAAATGAAGCTTTCTTT
NA | TRBJ2-1 | TRBV6-2/TRBV6-3 | NA | CASSYGRGVGGNNEQFF | TGTGCCAGCAGTTACGGGCGCGGCGTTGGGGGGAACAATGAGCAGTTCTTC
NA | TRBJ2-5 | TRBV15 | TRBD1 | CATSKTGAETQYF | TGTGCCACCAGCAAGACAGGGGCCGAGACCCAGTACTTC
NA | TRBJ1-1 | TRBV28 | NA | CASFGGGPSMNTEAFF | TGTGCCAGCTTTGGGGGGGGACCCTCGATGAACACTGAAGCTTTCTTT
NA | TRBJ1-2 | TRBV7-9 | NA | CASSLEYRTNYGYTF | TGTGCCAGCAGCTTAGAGTACAGGACTAACTATGGCTACACCTTC
NA | TRBJ2-5 | TRBV9 | NA | CASSPRLGAINQETQYF | TGTGCCAGCAGCCCGCGCCTGGGGGCAATAAACCAAGAGACCCAGTACTTC
NA | TRBJ1-6 | TRBV25-1 | NA | CASSRGGPHNSPLHF | TGTGCCAGCAGCCGAGGAGGGCCCCATAATTCACCCCTCCACTTT
NA | TRBJ2-7 | TRBV7-9 | TRBD1 | CASSPLDRDRDEQYF | TGTGCCAGCAGCCCGTTGGACAGGGATAGAGACGAGCAGTACTTC
NA | TRBJ1-1 | TRBV9 | NA | CASSVTEMNTEAFF | TGTGCCAGCAGCGTGACAGAGATGAACACTGAAGCTTTCTTT
NA | TRBJ2-1 | TRBV15 | TRBD2 | CATSSSSGSENEQFF | TGTGCCACCAGCAGTAGTAGCGGGAGTGAAAATGAGCAGTTCTTC
NA | TRBJ1-3 | TRBV5-8 | TRBD1 | CASSRGQLGNTIYF | TGTGCCAGCAGCAGGGGACAGCTCGGAAACACCATATATTTT
NA | TRBJ1-1 | TRBV18 | NA | CASSPLELGGVGRTEAFF | TGTGCCAGCTCACCACTGGAACTGGGAGGCGTTGGTAGGACTGAAGCTTTCTTT
NA | TRBJ1-1 | TRBV7-9 | NA | CASTLSRSGTEAFF | TGTGCCAGCACCCTTAGTAGGAGCGGCACTGAAGCTTTCTTT
NA | TRBJ1-6 | TRBV23-1 | NA | CASSPAGLVSPLHF | TGCGCCAGCAGCCCCGCGGGATTGGTATCACCCCTCCACTTT
NA | TRBJ2-5 | TRBV3-1/TRBV3-2 | NA | CASSQDMGRQETQYF | TGTGCCAGCAGCCAAGATATGGGGCGCCAAGAGACCCAGTACTTC
NA | TRBJ1-1 | TRBV28 | NA | CASTHWGGGTEAFF | TGTGCCAGCACCCATTGGGGTGGAGGCACTGAAGCTTTCTTT
NA | TRBJ1-3 | TRBV28 | NA | CASSLSGNTIYF | TGTGCCAGCAGTTTATCAGGAAACACCATATATTTT
few | TRBJ1-4 | TRBV28 | NA | CASSSYDRQREEKLFF | TGTGCCAGCAGTTCCTACGACCGACAACGGGAAGAAAAACTGTTTTTT
NA | TRBJ1-6 | TRBV6-5 | NA | CASSSATALRGTLHF | TGTGCCAGCAGTTCGGCCACGGCTCTTAGGGGCACCCTCCACTTT
NA | TRBJ2-1 | TRBV7-2 | TRBD2 | CASRHAGGPGEQFF | TGTGCCAGCAGGCATGCGGGAGGGCCGGGTGAGCAGTTCTTC
NA | TRBJ2-3 | TRBV4-2 | TRBD1 | CASSPRQGVVADTQYF | TGTGCCAGCAGCCCCAGACAGGGAGTGGTCGCAGATACGCAGTATTTT